The clone carrying this TCR beta chain was picked up one time. The antigen remains unidentified. This sample stems from a study of CD8 T cells in Susac syndrome. Points from the study as a whole: The study conceded that its TCR sequencing and HLA analysis involved relatively few individuals.

Negative magnetic isolation gave CD8+ and CD4+ cells; FACS enriched CD8+ TEMRA. This CDR3 spans 16 amino acids. Between the trimmed V and J ends, which lost 0 bases and 8 bases, there was a span of 17 bases. Germline values: CDR1 SGDLS, CDR2 YYNGEE. RNA was extracted with the RNeasy kit, and a quantity of roughly 0.5 to 1 ug was reverse transcribed using random hexamers. The amplification used immunoSEQ multiplex PCR on TCR beta CDR3; it spanned 54 Vbeta and 13 Jbeta. Via MiXCR, TCRdb re-called the immunoSEQ multiplex PCR reads, giving one row per CDR3 protein. This sample has 140,000 to 150,000 distinct CDR3 sequences, with approximately 94% found just once.

The chain is built from TRBV9 and TRBJ1-4; D remains unclear. This clonotype was sampled from a human donor with Susac syndrome. The source material was CD4+ T cells from PBMCs. The CDR3 sequence is CASSVGRGAQGEKLFF. The DNA of the CDR3 is TGTGCCAGCAGCGTAGGGAGAGGAGCACAAGGGGAAAAACTGTTTTTT.